The TCR beta chain described here comes from a study of T cells in Graves' hyperthyroidism and ophthalmopathy. TCR beta CDR3 sequences were amplified from RNA transcripts. Initially, a first-round RT-PCR of the TCR CDR3 employed the HTBI primer set. TCRdb itself ran the multiplex PCR reads through MiXCR, one entry per CDR3 protein. The table includes 250,000 to 300,000 distinct CDR3 sequences, approximately 17% detected once. This clonotype was seen more than once but under ten times. The germline V gene encodes CDR1 MNHEY and CDR2 SVGEGT. V gave up 4 bases and J gave up 2 bases, with 18 bases separating them. The CDR3 extends over 17 amino acids.

This sequence was found in a woman aged 60-75 years with Graves' ophthalmopathy. Sequencing was performed on blood. V and J are TRBV6-2 or TRBV6-3 and TRBJ1-3; D might be TRBD1 (6 bases). The CDR3 is CASSSGPGQETGNTIYF. CDR3 bases: TGTGCCAGCAGTTCGGGTCCGGGACAAGAGACTGGAAACACCATATATTTT.